Sequencing of this TCR beta chain was carried out in a study of blood T cell repertoires in COVID-19. Study summary: Italy, Spain and the United States were the sources of the convalescent and acute COVID-19 samples. The analysed material was cDNA or gDNA that came from T cells, B-cell-depleted T cells, or PBMCs.

Germline V gene data show CDR1 as MDHEN and CDR2 as SYDVKM. This CDR3 spans 17 amino acids. Unmatched junction bases numbered 16, after V lost 8 bases and J lost 7 bases. Study processing details: Amplification with reference gene primers provided the estimates of nucleated cell counts. Method: immunoSEQ multiplex PCR; TCRdb's copy keeps in-frame clones and lacks some. The V and J calls and the clone size are those of that table, but D and trimming were determined from the DNA. The table has 150,000 or so clones, about 82% seen once; the top ten hold around 8.5%. This clonotype was sampled from a woman aged 55-69 years with acute or convalescent COVID-19. The chain is built from TRBV28 and TRBJ1-6, with 8 nucleotides matching TRBD1. The specimen was peripheral blood. CDR3 DNA sequence: TGTGCCAGCGGGGGGCCGAGTCGACAGGGGAAAAATTCACCCCTCCACTTT. Translated, it gives CASGGPSRQGKNSPLHF.